This TCR beta chain was captured in a study of regulatory T cells in long-lasting Graves disease. Time point reported: newly diagnosed GD, antithyroid drugs for less than 3 months. PBMCs provided the RNA from which the TCR library was made. This clonotype came up many times. iRepertoire HTBI primers and Arm-PCR of CDR3 regions built TCR beta libraries. TCRdb re-analysed the multiplex PCR reads in MiXCR, keeping a single row per CDR3 protein. The table has some 370,000 distinct CDR3 sequences, 10% to 15% seen once. Trimming left V 0 bases short and J 2 bases short, with 11 bases between. CDR1 MGHDK and CDR2 SYGVNS come from the germline V gene. The CDR3 covers 15 residues. Another study also made use of these data, one on T cells in Graves' hyperthyroidism and ophthalmopathy.

This chain connects TRBV25-1 to TRBJ2-7, with no clear D. The sample was peripheral blood mononuclear cells (PBMCs), taken at new diagnosis, from a patient treated with antithyroid drugs. This receptor was obtained from a woman under 30 with Graves disease. CDR3 sequence (DNA): TGTGCCAGCAGTGAATATTCCAGGTCTCCCTACGAGCAGTACTTC. Protein: CASSEYSRSPYEQYF.